The clone carrying this T cell receptor beta chain appeared many times. What it recognizes is unknown. Researchers tagged individual cDNA molecules with unique molecular identifiers. MiXCR was run by TCRdb on the 5' RACE reads, yielding one entry per CDR3 protein. The data contain around 34,000 distinct CDR3 sequences, about 5% of them singletons. The data originate from a study of early T cells in non-severe SARS-CoV-2 infection. Study-level background: Chains from this unsorted whole-blood bulk RNA could not be paired. Findings of the study overall: A preference for anti-spike CD8 responses marked VDJdb matching, which missed private and CD4 specificities.

The CDR3 has 13 residues. CDR1 and CDR2 (germline): GTSNPN, SVGIG (reference sequence). The sample was whole blood. The rearrangement links TRBV30 to TRBJ1-1; no clear D. This clonotype originated in an adult who was a healthcare worker with PCR-confirmed SARS-CoV-2 infection or an uninfected control (not recorded which). CDR3 DNA: TGTGCGGGAACGCGGCAGGTGAACACTGAAGCTTTCTTT. Residues: CAGTRQVNTEAFF.